This TCR beta chain was sequenced during a study of response to subunit inactivated influenza vaccine (dated by TCRdb to the late 2010s). Background for the entire study: Deep quantitative T cell receptor repertoire profiling was used in the study to track responses to a trivalent subunit inactivated influenza vaccine. What the study reported, not specific to this receptor: The authors proposed that each seasonal influenza vaccination may bring in only a limited number of new T cells.

Between the V and J ends, shortened by 0 bases and 5 bases respectively, the junction contains 7 bases. The germline V gene (reference sequence) sets CDR1 to SEHNR and CDR2 to FQNEAQ. The CDR3 covers 14 residues, taking in both the cysteine and the phenylalanine. Only CDR3 DNA is held: 42 bases, read in frame from base 1. This clonotype was counted only a few times. The specificity of this receptor is unknown. There are no base qualities to consult, and no much larger clone falls within one base. The method behind the library was RT-PCR. For sequencing, an Illumina HiSeq 2500 was employed. TCRdb handled the public reads itself, with Q25 trimming in fastp and clone calling in MiXCR, and kept productive beta chains. Rows matching on CDR3 protein sequence are summarized as one entry with the most common DNA and genes. In all, the sample holds 860,000 or so distinct CDR3 sequences, and 21% of those were seen once. The top ten constitute roughly 10% of the sample.

The chain was built from TRBV7-9 and TRBJ1-4; the D gene remains uncertain. Sequenced here: PBMCs from blood, sampled around 5 days after vaccination. The clonotype was recovered from a man aged 45-65 years who received an inactivated influenza vaccine. Donor details come from another sample of the same person, matched by shared clones. The CDR3 has the sequence CASSLAGLNEKLFF. DNA sequence: TGTGCCAGCAGCTTAGCAGGGCTCAATGAAAAACTGTTTTTT.